This entry is about one T cell receptor beta chain. This sample was taken from a study of T cells after yellow fever vaccination. TCRdb passed the 5' RACE reads through MiXCR, listing each CDR3 protein once. The data hold approximately 600,000 distinct CDR3 sequences, with around 12% observed a single time. The clonotype originates from a man aged 25 to 40 who received the YFV17D yellow fever vaccine. This specimen consisted of PBMCs, obtained on the day of the yellow fever booster vaccination.

CDR3 region: CSVLGGAGPYEQYF. The DNA for the CDR3 is TGCAGCGTTCTCGGCGGGGCCGGCCCCTACGAGCAGTACTTC. The chain employs TRBV29-1 and TRBJ2-7, with D maybe TRBD2 (6 bases). Germline V lookup: CDR1 SQVTM, CDR2 ANQGSEA. CDR3 length: 14 amino acids. Between the trimmed V and J ends, which lost 5 bases and 2 bases, there was a span of 16 bases.